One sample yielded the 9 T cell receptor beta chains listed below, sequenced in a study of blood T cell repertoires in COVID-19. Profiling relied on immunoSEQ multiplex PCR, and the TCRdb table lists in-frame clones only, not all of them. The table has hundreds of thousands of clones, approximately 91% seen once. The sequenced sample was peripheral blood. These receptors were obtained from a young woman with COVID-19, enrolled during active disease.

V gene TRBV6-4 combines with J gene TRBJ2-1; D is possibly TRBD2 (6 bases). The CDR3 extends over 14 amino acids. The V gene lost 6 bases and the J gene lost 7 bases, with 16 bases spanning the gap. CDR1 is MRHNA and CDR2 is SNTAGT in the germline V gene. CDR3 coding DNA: TGTGCCAGCAGCGCCGGGACTGACTCTAATGAGCAGTTCTTC. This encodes CASSAGTDSNEQFF.

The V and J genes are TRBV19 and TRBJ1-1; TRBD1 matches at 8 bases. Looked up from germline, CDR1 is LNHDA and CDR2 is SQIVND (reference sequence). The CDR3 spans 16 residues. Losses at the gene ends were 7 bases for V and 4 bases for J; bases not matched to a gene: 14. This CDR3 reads CASIGPRQGSPTEAFF. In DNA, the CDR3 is TGTGCCAGTATTGGCCCCCGACAGGGGAGTCCCACTGAAGCTTTCTTT.

The CDR3 reads CASSQARDSTGELFF. Written as DNA, the CDR3 is TGTGCCAGCAGCCAAGCGCGGGACAGCACCGGGGAGCTGTTTTTT. V and J are TRBV3-1 (or the pseudogene TRBV3-2) and TRBJ2-2; perhaps TRBD1 as D (7 bases). This CDR3 spans 15 amino acids. Per the germline V gene, CDR1 is LGHDT and CDR2 is YNNKEL (reference sequence). Trimming cost V 1 base and J 4 bases, with 10 bases left between them.

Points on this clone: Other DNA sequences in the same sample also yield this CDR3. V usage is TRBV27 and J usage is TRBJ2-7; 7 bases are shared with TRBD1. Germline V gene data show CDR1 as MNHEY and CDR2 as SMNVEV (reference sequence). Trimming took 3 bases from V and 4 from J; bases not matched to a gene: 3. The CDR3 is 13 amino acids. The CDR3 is CASSLVQGYEQYF. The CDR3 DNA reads TGTGCCAGCAGTTTGGTACAGGGGTACGAGCAGTACTTC.

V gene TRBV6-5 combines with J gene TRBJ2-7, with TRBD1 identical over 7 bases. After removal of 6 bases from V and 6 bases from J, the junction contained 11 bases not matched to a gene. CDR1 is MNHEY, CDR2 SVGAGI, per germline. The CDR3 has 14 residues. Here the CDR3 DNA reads TGTGCCAGCAGCAAAGACAGGGTACTGCTCGAGCAGTACTTC. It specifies CASSKDRVLLEQYF.

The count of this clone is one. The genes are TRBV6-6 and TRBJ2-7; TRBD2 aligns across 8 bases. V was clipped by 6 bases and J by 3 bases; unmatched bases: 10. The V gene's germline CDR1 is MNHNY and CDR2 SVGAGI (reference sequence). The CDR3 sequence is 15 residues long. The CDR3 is CASRVGGAELYEQYF. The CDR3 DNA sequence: TGTGCCAGCAGGGTCGGGGGGGCCGAACTCTACGAGCAGTACTTC.

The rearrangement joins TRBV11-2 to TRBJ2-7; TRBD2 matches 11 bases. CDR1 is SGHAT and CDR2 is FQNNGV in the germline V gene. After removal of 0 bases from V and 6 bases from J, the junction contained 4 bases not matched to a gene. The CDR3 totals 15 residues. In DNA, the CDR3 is TGTGCCAGCAGCTTAGATGGCCTAGCGGGAGGCGAGCAGTACTTC. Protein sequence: CASSLDGLAGGEQYF.

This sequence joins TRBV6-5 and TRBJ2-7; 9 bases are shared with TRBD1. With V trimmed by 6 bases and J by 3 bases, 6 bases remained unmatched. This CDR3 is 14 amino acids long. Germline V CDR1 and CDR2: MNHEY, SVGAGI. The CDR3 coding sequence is TGTGCCAGCAGACGAGGACAGGGGAACTACGAGCAGTACTTC. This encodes CASRRGQGNYEQYF.

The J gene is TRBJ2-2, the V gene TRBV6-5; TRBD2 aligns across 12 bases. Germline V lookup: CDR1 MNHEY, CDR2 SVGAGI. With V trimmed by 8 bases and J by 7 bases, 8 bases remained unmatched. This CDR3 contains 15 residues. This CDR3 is CASLGLAGSGGELFF. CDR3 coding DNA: TGTGCCAGCCTGGGACTAGCGGGTTCCGGCGGGGAGCTGTTTTTT.